One sample yielded the 13 T cell receptor beta chains listed below, sequenced in a study of blood T cell repertoires in COVID-19. Produced via immunoSEQ multiplex PCR; TCRdb's table is partial and in-frame only. The data show some 97,000 clones, approximately 84% seen once. The sequenced material came from peripheral blood. These receptors originate from a young man in a cohort sampled during active COVID-19.

This clone has only one observation. This rearrangement joins TRBV6-5 to TRBJ2-2, with D unresolved. V lost 6 bases and J 0 bases, leaving 2 bases between the germline ends. Germline V gene data show CDR1 as MNHEY and CDR2 as SVGAGI. The length of the CDR3 is 12 residues. The CDR3 DNA sequence: TGTGCCAGCAGCACGAACACCGGGGAGCTGTTTTTT. Amino acid sequence: CASSTNTGELFF.

The rearrangement links TRBV18 to TRBJ2-5; 7 nucleotides agree with TRBD1. Per the germline V gene, CDR1 is KGHSH and CDR2 is LQKENI. The ends lost 6 bases at V and 3 bases at J; junction bases unmatched: 4. The CDR3 contains 13 residues. The DNA for the CDR3 is TGTGCCAGCTCGCCGACAGGGAAAGAGACCCAGTACTTC. This gives the protein CASSPTGKETQYF. Filled out from reference TRBV18 and TRBJ2-5, the complete variable domain reads NAGVMQNPRHLVRRRGQEARLRCSPMKGHSHVYWYRQLPEEGLKFMVYLQKENIIDESGMPKERFSAEFPKEGPSILRIQQVVRGDSAAYFCASSPTGKETQYFGPGTRLLVL.

This clone was recorded once. This rearrangement joins TRBV2 to TRBJ2-7; D possibly corresponds to TRBD2 (6 bases). Trimming cost V 7 bases and J 3 bases, with 16 bases left between them. This CDR3 is 14 amino acids long. Germline-derived CDR1 and CDR2 are SNHLY and FYNNEI. In nucleotides, the CDR3 is TGTGCCAGCACGATCACAGCGGGCTACTACGAGCAGTACTTC. It yields the protein CASTITAGYYEQYF.

Comment on this clone: Other DNA sequences in the sample encode the same CDR3. CDR3 in amino acids: CASSRTGDQETQYF. CDR3 in DNA: TGTGCCAGCAGCCGCACAGGAGATCAAGAGACCCAGTACTTC. The chain uses TRBV2 and TRBJ2-5, with D possibly TRBD1 on 5 matching bases. The CDR3 runs 14 residues. Germline V CDR1 and CDR2: SNHLY, FYNNEI. Trimming left V 6 bases short and J 2 bases short, with 13 bases between.

This chain links TRBV6-2 or TRBV6-3 with TRBJ1-6; unclear D gene. Trimming took 4 bases from V and 9 from J, leaving 7 bases between them. The CDR3 extends over 12 amino acids. CDR1 MNHEY and CDR2 SVGEGT come from the germline V gene. CDR3 amino acids: CASSSGGSPLHF. CDR3 nucleotides: TGTGCCAGCAGTTCGGGTGGTTCACCCCTCCACTTT.

V gene TRBV5-4 combines with J gene TRBJ2-5; possibly TRBD1 for D (6 bases). The CDR3 loop spans 14 amino acids. Germline CDR1 SGHNT, CDR2 YYREEE (reference sequence). V was trimmed by 3 bases and J by 4 bases, leaving 13 bases between them. As DNA, the CDR3 is TGTGCCAGCAGCTCAAACAGGGAAGGAGAGACCCAGTACTTC. It specifies CASSSNREGETQYF.

CDR3 region: CASTRQGGTEAFF. DNA of the CDR3: TGTGCCAGCACCCGGCAGGGGGGCACTGAAGCTTTCTTT. The chain uses TRBV6-5 and TRBJ1-1; 7 nucleotides align to TRBD1. There are 13 residues in the CDR3. The V gene end was trimmed by 7 bases and the J gene end by 4 bases; junction bases not matched to a gene: 6. Germline lookup yields CDR1 MNHEY and CDR2 SVGAGI.

The V call is TRBV5-1, the J call TRBJ1-1; D is uncertain. Germline-derived CDR1 and CDR2 are SGHRS and YFSETQ. Trimming took 0 bases from V and 1 from J, leaving 7 bases between them. The length of the CDR3 is 14 residues. CDR3 sequence (DNA): TGCGCCAGCAGCTTGGGACTGTCGAACACTGAAGCTTTCTTT. Amino acids: CASSLGLSNTEAFF.

Concerning this clone itself: One end of the junction is discordant with germline, which a read error may explain. Other nucleotide sequences in the sample specify the same CDR3. This sequence joins TRBV6-5 and TRBJ2-7, with 8 bases aligning to TRBD2. Germline values: CDR1 MNHEY, CDR2 SVGAGI. This CDR3 spans 15 amino acids. This CDR3 reads CASGGGQGPSYEQYF. The CDR3 DNA follows: TGTGCCAGCGGCGGGGGGCAGGGGCCCTCCTACGAGCAATACTTC.

The rearrangement uses TRBV15 and TRBJ2-5, with 8 bases lining up with TRBD1. The CDR3 extends over 15 amino acids. The V gene's germline CDR1 is LNHNV and CDR2 YYDKDF (reference sequence). The V and J ends lost 0 bases and 3 bases, in that order; junction bases with no gene match: 3. The CDR3 DNA reads TGTGCCACCAGCAGAGACCGGACAGGGAAAGAGACCCAGTACTTC. This codes for CATSRDRTGKETQYF. Together with reference TRBV15 and TRBJ2-5, the CDR3 gives the full variable domain: DAMVIQNPRYQVTQFGKPVTLSCSQTLNHNVMYWYQQKSSQAPKLLFHYYDKDFNNEADTPDNFQSRRPNTSFCFLDIRSPGLGDTAMYLCATSRDRTGKETQYFGPGTRLLVL.

The V and J genes are TRBV28 and TRBJ2-5, with 8 bases matching TRBD2. V was pared by 8 bases and J by 0 bases, with 2 bases of the junction left unmatched. Germline V CDR1 and CDR2: MDHEN, SYDVKM. The CDR3 contains 13 residues. The CDR3 bases are TGTGCCAGCGCAGCGGGGGACCAAGAGACCCAGTACTTC. Protein: CASAAGDQETQYF.

The chain carries TRBV19 and TRBJ1-5, with D uncertain. V gave up 5 bases and J gave up 3 bases, with 8 bases separating them. CDR3 size: 13 residues. CDR1 is LNHDA, CDR2 SQIVND, per germline (reference sequence). The CDR3 sequence is CASSFTPNQPQHF. The DNA for the CDR3 is TGTGCCAGTAGTTTCACACCCAATCAGCCCCAGCATTTT.

This rearrangement joins TRBV6-6 to TRBJ2-5, with 13 bases matching TRBD2. Germline CDR1 is MNHNY and CDR2 is SVGAGI (reference sequence). This CDR3 has 18 amino acids. V was pared by 5 bases and J by 1 base, with 10 bases of the junction left unmatched. This chain's CDR3 is CASSPLAGGLGLQETQYF. The CDR3 nucleotides are TGTGCCAGCAGTCCACTAGCGGGGGGGCTCGGTCTCCAAGAGACCCAGTACTTC.